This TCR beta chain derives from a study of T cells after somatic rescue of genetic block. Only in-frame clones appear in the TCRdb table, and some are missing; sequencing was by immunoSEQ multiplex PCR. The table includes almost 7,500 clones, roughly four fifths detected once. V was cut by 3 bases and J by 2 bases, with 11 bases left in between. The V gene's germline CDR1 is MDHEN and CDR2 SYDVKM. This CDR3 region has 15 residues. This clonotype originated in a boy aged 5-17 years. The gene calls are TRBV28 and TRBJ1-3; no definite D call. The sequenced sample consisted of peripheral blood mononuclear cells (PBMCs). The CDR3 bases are TGTGCCAGCAGTTTCGTCCCAGACCCTGGAAACACCATATATTTT. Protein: CASSFVPDPGNTIYF.